This TCR beta chain emerged from a study of T cells in Graves' hyperthyroidism and ophthalmopathy. There are 14 residues in the CDR3. After removal of 9 bases from V and 6 bases from J, the junction contained 11 bases not matched to a gene. CDR1 is LNHDA, CDR2 SQIVND, per germline (reference sequence). Overall study results and limits: Ophthalmopathy was distinguished from stable hyperthyroidism by 13 V-J signatures. Most expanded thyroid clonotypes above 0.001 also appeared in blood. The model identified upcoming ophthalmopathy a median around 6 months ahead of onset.

Diagnosing involved the use of clinical symptoms, serum thyroxine and TRAb, thyroid ultrasound and orbital computed tomography. RNA transcripts yielded amplified TCR beta CDR3 regions. When the TCR CDR3 underwent first-round RT-PCR, the HTBI primer set was used. A single record per CDR3 protein comes from TCRdb applying MiXCR to the multiplex PCR reads. The sample consists of 500,000 to 800,000 distinct CDR3 sequences, about 45% of them appearing once. This clonotype was seen just once. Its specificity is unknown. Sequences were obtained from peripheral blood or thyroid tissue (not recorded which). The TCR was taken from an adult man with Graves' disease, either hyperthyroidism or ophthalmopathy (not recorded which). J is TRBJ1-2 and V is TRBV19; TRBD1 matches at 9 bases. This chain's CDR3 is CASLTGTGNHGYTF. CDR3 nucleotides: TGTGCCAGCCTGACCGGGACAGGGAACCATGGCTACACCTTC.